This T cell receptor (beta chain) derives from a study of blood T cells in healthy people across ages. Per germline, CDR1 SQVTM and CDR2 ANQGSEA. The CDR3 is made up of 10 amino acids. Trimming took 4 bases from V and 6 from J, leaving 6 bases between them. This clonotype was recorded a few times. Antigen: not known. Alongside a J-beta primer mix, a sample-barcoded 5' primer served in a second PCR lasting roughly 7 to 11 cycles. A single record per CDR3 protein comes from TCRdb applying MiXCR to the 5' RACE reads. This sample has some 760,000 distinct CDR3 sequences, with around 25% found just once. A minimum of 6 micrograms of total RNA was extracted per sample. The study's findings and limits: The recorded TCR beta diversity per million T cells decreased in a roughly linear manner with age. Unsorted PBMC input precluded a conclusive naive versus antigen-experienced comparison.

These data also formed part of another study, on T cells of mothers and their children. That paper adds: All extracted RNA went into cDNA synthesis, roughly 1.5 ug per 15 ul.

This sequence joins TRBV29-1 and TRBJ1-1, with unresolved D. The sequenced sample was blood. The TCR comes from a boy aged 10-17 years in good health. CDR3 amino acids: CSVAGPEAFF. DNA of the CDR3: TGCAGCGTTGCGGGTCCTGAAGCTTTCTTT.